This TCR beta chain emerged from a study of regulatory T cells in long-lasting Graves disease. Study conclusions and caveats: Investigators studied peripheral blood only, not thyroid tissue.

Assembly of TCR beta libraries relied on iRepertoire HTBI primers together with Arm-PCR of CDR3 regions. How the authors handled the data: Looking across samples, the authors found roughly 58 TRBV and 14 TRBJ segments. TCRdb called the multiplex PCR reads again in MiXCR, with one record for every CDR3 protein. These V and J calls derive from TCRdb rather than the authors' analysis. The table has some 200,000 distinct CDR3 sequences, roughly 19% seen once. Specified time point: newly diagnosed GD, antithyroid drugs for less than 3 months. From PBMCs, RNA was extracted and then used to make the TCR library. The CDR3 is 12 residues long. From germline, CDR1 is SGHTA and CDR2 FQGNSA. The ends were cut back, 0 bases at V and 9 bases at J, with 6 bases in the middle. Note on this clonotype: What it binds is unknown.

These data were likewise used in another study, on T cells in Graves' hyperthyroidism and ophthalmopathy. That report notes: Hyperthyroidism of Graves' type that showed no ophthalmopathy progression within 18 months was stable. Most thyroid clonotypes expanded above 0.001 were also detected in blood.

This TCR derives from a woman aged 25 to 45 with Graves disease. The chain employs TRBV7-2 and TRBJ2-1; D is perhaps TRBD2 (5 bases). Sequences were derived from peripheral blood mononuclear cells (PBMCs), sampled at new diagnosis, from a patient treated with antithyroid drugs. As DNA, the CDR3 is TGTGCCAGCAGCTTAGCGGGGAGTGAGCAGTTCTTC. Its protein is CASSLAGSEQFF.